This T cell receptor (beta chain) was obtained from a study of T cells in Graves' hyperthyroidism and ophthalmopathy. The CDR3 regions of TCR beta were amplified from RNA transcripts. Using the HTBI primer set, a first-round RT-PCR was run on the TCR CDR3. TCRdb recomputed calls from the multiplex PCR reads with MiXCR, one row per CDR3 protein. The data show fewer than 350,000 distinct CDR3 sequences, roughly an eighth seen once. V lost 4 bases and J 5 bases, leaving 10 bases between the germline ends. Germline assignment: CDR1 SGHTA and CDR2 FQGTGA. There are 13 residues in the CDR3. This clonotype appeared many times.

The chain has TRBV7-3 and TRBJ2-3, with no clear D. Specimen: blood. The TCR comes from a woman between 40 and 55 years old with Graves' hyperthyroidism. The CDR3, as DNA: TGTGCCAGCAGCTCCGGTGGTGGAGATACGCAGTATTTT. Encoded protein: CASSSGGGDTQYF. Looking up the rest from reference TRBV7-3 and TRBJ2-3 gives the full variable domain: GAGVSQTPSNKVTEKGKYVELRCDPISGHTALYWYRQSLGQGPEFLIYFQGTGAADDSGLPNDRFFAVRPEGSVSTLKIQRTERGDSAVYLCASSSGGGDTQYFGPGTRLTVL.